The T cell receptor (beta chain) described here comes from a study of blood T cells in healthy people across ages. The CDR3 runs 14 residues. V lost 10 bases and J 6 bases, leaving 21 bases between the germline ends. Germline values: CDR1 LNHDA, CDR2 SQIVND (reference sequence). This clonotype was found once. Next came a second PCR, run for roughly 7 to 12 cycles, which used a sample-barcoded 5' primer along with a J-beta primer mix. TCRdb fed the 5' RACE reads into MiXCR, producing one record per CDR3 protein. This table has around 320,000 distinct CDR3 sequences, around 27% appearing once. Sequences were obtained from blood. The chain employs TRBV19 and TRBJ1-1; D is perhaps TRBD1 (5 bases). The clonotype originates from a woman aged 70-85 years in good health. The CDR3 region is CATLPGGVFAEAFF. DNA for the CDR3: TGTGCCACCTTGCCTGGGGGGGTATTCGCTGAAGCTTTCTTT. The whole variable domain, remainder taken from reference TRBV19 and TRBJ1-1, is DGGITQSPKYLFRKEGQNVTLSCEQNLNHDAMYWYRQDPGQGLRLIYYSQIVNDFQKGDIAEGYSVSREKKESFPLTVTSAQKNPTAFYLCATLPGGVFAEAFFGQGTRLTVV.